Shown below are 18 T cell receptor beta chains from a single sample sequenced in a study of cytomegalovirus exposure and HLA in healthy donors. Primers included in the PCR were 60 Vbeta and 13 Jbeta primers. Produced via immunoSEQ multiplex PCR; TCRdb's table is partial and in-frame only. The table lists more than 200,000 clones, roughly 82% of them singletons. What was sequenced was PBMCs. Source of these receptors: a man aged 40-50 years in good health and CMV-seropositive.

The chain carries TRBV30 and TRBJ1-2, with D perhaps TRBD1 (5 bases). Germline V gene lookup returns CDR1 GTSNPN and CDR2 SVGIG (reference sequence). V lost 5 bases to trimming and J lost 2 bases, with 12 bases between them. This CDR3 is 13 amino acids long. Written as DNA, the CDR3 is TGTGCCTGGTCCCCCCAGGGAAACTATGGCTACACCTTC. Translation: CAWSPQGNYGYTF.

This chain joins TRBV6-1 and TRBJ2-7; tentative D call: TRBD2 (5 bases). V lost 5 bases to trimming and J lost 2 bases, with 10 bases between them. The CDR3 is 13 residues long. The germline CDR1 and CDR2 sequences are MNHNS and SASEGT. The CDR3 sequence is CASSLERAYEQYV. CDR3 DNA: TGTGCCAGCAGTCTAGAGAGGGCCTACGAGCAGTACGTC.

The rearrangement joins TRBV5-1 to TRBJ2-4; 7 bases agree with TRBD1. The CDR3 is 14 amino acids. Germline V gene sequence: CDR1 SGHRS, CDR2 YFSETQ. The junction had 3 bases not matched to a gene; V was cut back by 2 bases and J by 4 bases. The CDR3 sequence: CASSFDRVKNIQYF. The CDR3, as DNA: TGCGCCAGCAGCTTCGACAGGGTTAAAAACATTCAGTACTTC.

The rearrangement uses TRBV6-5 and TRBJ2-3; a possible D gene is TRBD2 (7 bases). The CDR3 has 14 amino acids. Trimming shortened V by 5 bases and J by 14 bases, and 23 bases separated the two germline ends. The germline CDR1 and CDR2 sequences are MNHEY and SVGAGI. In nucleotides, the CDR3 is TGTGCCAGCAGTCTACTCCCTTCAGGGGAGGGTGTGTATTTT. It translates to CASSLLPSGEGVYF.

The rearrangement links TRBV6-5 to TRBJ2-5; 7 bases fit TRBD1. The CDR3 loop spans 14 amino acids. J lost 3 bases, V lost 2 bases, and 3 bases had no gene match. Germline CDR1 and CDR2: MNHEY and SVGAGI. This CDR3 reads CASSYGTVEETQYF. CDR3 DNA sequence: TGTGCCAGCAGTTACGGGACAGTGGAAGAGACCCAGTACTTC.

The gene calls are TRBV2 and TRBJ1-3, with D uncertain. This CDR3 contains 13 residues. V lost 8 bases and J lost 0, with 8 bases in between. Germline V gene lookup returns CDR1 SNHLY and CDR2 FYNNEI. CDR3: CASPDPSGNTIYF. The CDR3 DNA reads as TGTGCCAGCCCAGATCCCTCTGGAAACACCATATATTTT. Based on the CDR3 plus reference TRBV2 and TRBJ1-3, the full variable domain is EPEVTQTPSHQVTQMGQEVILRCVPISNHLYFYWYRQILGQKVEFLVSFYNNEISEKSEIFDDQFSVERPDGSNFTLKIRSTKLEDSAMYFCASPDPSGNTIYFGEGSWLTVV.

The chain recombines TRBV19 with TRBJ1-2; 7 bases agree with TRBD1. The germline CDR1 and CDR2 sequences are LNHDA and SQIVND (reference sequence). This CDR3 region has 13 residues. V shed 5 bases, J shed 3 bases, and the junction held 3 bases outside the gene matches. As DNA, the CDR3 is TGTGCCAGTAGTGCCGGGACAGACTATGGCTACACCTTC. Amino acids: CASSAGTDYGYTF.

V usage is TRBV27 and J usage is TRBJ1-2; D perhaps matches TRBD1 (6 bases). The CDR3 runs to 15 residues. V lost 5 bases and J lost 4, with 17 bases in between. Germline V lookup: CDR1 MNHEY, CDR2 SMNVEV (reference sequence). DNA for the CDR3: TGTGCCAGCAGTACGCTGGACAGCTCTAGCTATGGCTACACCTTC. It yields the protein CASSTLDSSSYGYTF.

The chain employs TRBV4-2 and TRBJ1-1; tentative D call: TRBD1 (5 bases). Trimming pared 1 base from V and 1 base from J, leaving 7 bases between. The CDR3 covers 14 residues. Germline V CDR1 and CDR2: LGHNA, YNFKEQ. CDR3 DNA sequence: TGTGCCAGCAGCCAAGCGGGGGGGAACACTGAAGCTTTCTTT. Protein: CASSQAGGNTEAFF.

The chain uses TRBV7-9 and TRBJ2-3, with a tentative D call TRBD1 (5 bases). The germline V gene has CDR1 SEHNR and CDR2 FQNEAQ (reference sequence). There are 15 residues in the CDR3. With 2 bases removed from V and 2 bases from J, the gap between germline ends came to 11 bases. The CDR3 DNA reads as TGTGCCAGCAGCTTACCACAGGTTACCACAGATACGCAGTATTTT. It translates to CASSLPQVTTDTQYF.

The V call is TRBV5-6, the J call TRBJ2-1; D unclear. Germline V gene data show CDR1 as SGHDT and CDR2 as YYEEEE. V lost 1 base, J lost 6 bases, and 11 bases lay in between. The CDR3 is 14 amino acids. CDR3 nucleotide sequence: TGTGCCAGCAGCTTGCCCGGGTCGATCAATGAGCAGTTCTTC. Protein sequence: CASSLPGSINEQFF.

Regarding this clone: One end of the junction is discordant with germline, which a read error may explain. The CDR3 here is CSVEKGVTSDNEQFF. Here the CDR3 DNA reads TGCAGCGTTGAAAAGGGGGTTACCTCCGACAATGAGCAGTTCTTC. V is TRBV29-1 and J is TRBJ2-1, with D perhaps matching TRBD1 (6 bases). This CDR3 region has 15 residues. Germline V CDR1 and CDR2: SQVTM, ANQGSEA.

This chain uses TRBV7-2 with TRBJ1-5; D is ambiguous. The V gene's germline CDR1 is SGHTA and CDR2 FQGNSA. Trimming removed 1 base from V and 7 bases from J, with 14 bases in between. The CDR3 length is 15 residues. In DNA, the CDR3 is TGTGCCAGCAGCTTAGAATCGGGAGCCGGGCAGCCCCAGCATTTT. Amino acid sequence: CASSLESGAGQPQHF. Full variable domain (remainder filled in from reference TRBV7-2 and TRBJ1-5): GAGVSQSPSNKVTEKGKDVELRCDPISGHTALYWYRQSLGQGLEFLIYFQGNSAPDKSGLPSDRFSAERTGGSVSTLTIQRTQQEDSAVYLCASSLESGAGQPQHFGDGTRLSIL.

J is TRBJ1-1 and V is TRBV5-5, with no clear D. The V and J ends lost 4 bases and 4 bases respectively, with 11 bases between them. This CDR3 is built from 13 residues. Per the germline V gene, CDR1 is SGHKS and CDR2 is YYEKEE (reference sequence). This chain's CDR3 is CASSVSEATEAFF. The DNA for the CDR3 is TGTGCCAGCAGCGTATCCGAGGCCACTGAAGCTTTCTTT.

The genes are TRBV5-1 and TRBJ2-5; 12 bases align to TRBD1. Per germline, CDR1 SGHRS and CDR2 YFSETQ. This CDR3 has 15 amino acids. Trimming removed 4 bases from V and 4 bases from J; junction bases left unmatched: 5. CDR3: CASSLGQGAGETQYF. The DNA of the CDR3 is TGCGCCAGCAGCCTGGGACAGGGGGCTGGAGAGACCCAGTACTTC. The variable domain in full, with the rest retrieved from reference TRBV5-1 and TRBJ2-5, is KAGVTQTPRYLIKTRGQQVTLSCSPISGHRSVSWYQQTPGQGLQFLFEYFSETQRNKGNFPGRFSGRQFSNSRSEMNVSTLELGDSALYLCASSLGQGAGETQYFGPGTRLLVL.

The J gene is TRBJ2-2, the V gene TRBV11-2; 7 bases are shared with TRBD1. The trim removed 3 bases at V and 6 bases at J, leaving 13 bases unmatched. This CDR3 has 17 amino acids. Per the germline V gene, CDR1 is SGHAT and CDR2 is FQNNGV. CDR3 amino acids: CASSFPPDRVTSGELFF. The CDR3 nucleotides read TGTGCCAGCAGCTTCCCCCCCGACAGGGTAACCTCCGGGGAGCTGTTTTTT. The variable domain in full, with the rest retrieved from reference TRBV11-2 and TRBJ2-2, is EAGVAQSPRYKIIEKRQSVAFWCNPISGHATLYWYQQILGQGPKLLIQFQNNGVVDDSQLPKDRFSAERLKGVDSTLKIQPAKLEDSAVYLCASSFPPDRVTSGELFFGEGSRLTVL.

CDR3: CASSLAIGGATEAFF. The CDR3 nucleotides read TGTGCCAGCAGCTTAGCTATAGGGGGGGCCACTGAAGCTTTCTTT. The chain is built from TRBV7-9 and TRBJ1-1, with TRBD1 as a possible D gene (6 bases). There are 15 residues in the CDR3. V lost 0 bases and J 4 bases, leaving 12 bases between the germline ends. CDR1 SEHNR and CDR2 FQNEAQ come from the germline V gene (reference sequence).

The chain recombines TRBV6-5 with TRBJ1-4, with D uncertain. Trimming removed 7 bases at V and 7 bases at J, with 16 bases between. CDR1 is MNHEY and CDR2 is SVGAGI in the germline V gene. CDR3 length equals 14 residues. For the CDR3, the DNA is TGTGCCAGCACCACTCGGGGAGGCACTGAAAAACTGTTTTTT. Protein: CASTTRGGTEKLFF.